The 16 T cell receptor beta chains below come from one sample, sequenced in a study of cytotoxic CD8 clonotypes in ibrutinib-treated CLL. The method was immunoSEQ multiplex PCR; TCRdb's version includes in-frame clones alone and lacks a portion of them. The sample holds about 160,000 clones; roughly 77% are singletons and the top ten take roughly 1.9%. This sample comprised PBMCs, obtained after 12 months of ibrutinib treatment. These receptors all come from a human donor with chronic lymphocytic leukemia.

This chain joins TRBV28 and TRBJ1-2; D unclear. The germline CDR1 and CDR2 sequences are MDHEN and SYDVKM. V lost 2 bases and J 4 bases, leaving 20 bases between the germline ends. The CDR3 consists of 17 residues. CDR3 amino acids: CASSLVRRVLQFYGYTF. The CDR3 DNA reads as TGTGCCAGCAGTTTAGTTCGACGAGTTCTACAGTTCTATGGCTACACCTTC.

The chain links TRBV18 to TRBJ2-7; no clear D gene. Germline CDR1 KGHSH, CDR2 LQKENI. Trimming cost V 0 bases and J 5 bases, with 11 bases left between them. This CDR3 region has 14 residues. CDR3 in amino acids: CASSPPTARNEQYF. As DNA, the CDR3 is TGTGCCAGCTCACCACCTACGGCCAGGAACGAGCAGTACTTC. Using reference TRBV18 and TRBJ2-7 for the parts outside the CDR3, the full variable domain is NAGVMQNPRHLVRRRGQEARLRCSPMKGHSHVYWYRQLPEEGLKFMVYLQKENIIDESGMPKERFSAEFPKEGPSILRIQQVVRGDSAAYFCASSPPTARNEQYFGPGTRLTVT.

The V gene is TRBV5-4, the J gene TRBJ1-2; 7 bases are a match to TRBD1. V shed 2 bases and J 0 bases; nucleotides not matched to a gene: 4. CDR1 SGHNT and CDR2 YYREEE come from the germline V gene (reference sequence). This CDR3 spans 15 amino acids. The CDR3 reads CASSLRDSTNYGYTF. CDR3 DNA sequence: TGTGCCAGCAGCTTAAGGGACAGCACTAACTATGGCTACACCTTC.

The V and J genes are TRBV7-2 and TRBJ2-7; no firm D call. Trimming shortened V by 1 base and J by 6 bases, and 13 bases separated the two germline ends. From germline, CDR1 is SGHTA and CDR2 FQGNSA. CDR3 size: 14 residues. The CDR3 sequence is CASSLEGSVGEQYF. The CDR3, as DNA: TGTGCCAGCAGCTTAGAGGGAAGCGTAGGCGAGCAGTACTTC.

The CDR3 nucleotides are TGTGCCAGCAGCGTAAACAGGGCTGGGGCCAACGTCCTGACTTTC. This sequence encodes CASSVNRAGANVLTF. This chain links TRBV9 with TRBJ2-6; D might be TRBD1 (6 bases). The CDR3 is 15 amino acids. The germline V gene has CDR1 SGDLS and CDR2 YYNGEE. Trimming took 1 base from V and 2 from J, leaving 7 bases between them.

The chain carries TRBV7-2 and TRBJ2-5, with 16 bases fitting TRBD2. Unmatched junction bases numbered 2, after V lost 3 bases and J lost 4 bases. CDR3 length: 16 amino acids. Germline V gene sequence: CDR1 SGHTA, CDR2 FQGNSA. This CDR3 is CASSFGTSGGAETQYF. Written as DNA, the CDR3 is TGTGCCAGCAGCTTCGGGACTAGCGGGGGGGCAGAGACCCAGTACTTC.

This clone showed up just once. The CDR3: CASSQNLRTEAFF. The DNA of the CDR3 is TGCGCCAGCAGCCAAAACCTTAGAACTGAAGCTTTCTTT. This sequence joins TRBV4-1 and TRBJ1-1; D uncertain. Germline loops: CDR1 MGHRA, CDR2 YSYEKL. This CDR3 is built from 13 residues. Trimming removed 2 bases at V and 5 bases at J, with 9 bases between.

The rearrangement links TRBV7-3 to TRBJ2-2; D remains ambiguous. Germline V gives CDR1 SGHTA, CDR2 FQGTGA. The germline V and J ends were trimmed by 3 bases and 6 bases, with 20 bases remaining between them. The CDR3 is made up of 17 amino acids. In DNA, the CDR3 is TGTGCCAGCAGCTTTTCTATGGCCCACTTTGGGGCCGGGGAGCTGTTTTTT. Protein sequence: CASSFSMAHFGAGELFF.

This chain links TRBV7-8 with TRBJ1-1, with D unclear. The CDR3 consists of 14 residues. Germline-derived CDR1 and CDR2 are SGHVS and FQNEAQ. Deletions cut 3 bases from V and 2 bases from J, with 10 bases between. CDR3 sequence (DNA): TGTGCCAGCAGCTTGTTCGAGGGTAACACTGAAGCTTTCTTT. Its translation: CASSLFEGNTEAFF.

The rearrangement links TRBV18 to TRBJ1-1; TRBD1 might be the D (6 bases). This CDR3 has 17 amino acids. Germline CDR1 KGHSH, CDR2 LQKENI. V was pared by 3 bases and J by 4 bases, with 21 bases between. CDR3 sequence: CASSPPTLRTAGTEAFF. In nucleotides, the CDR3 is TGTGCCAGCTCACCTCCGACACTACGGACAGCCGGCACTGAAGCTTTCTTT.

The table lists this clone with a few counts. The chain recombines TRBV28 with TRBJ2-3; TRBD2 matches at 8 bases. The CDR3 contains 14 residues. V lost 6 bases and J lost 3; bases outside the gene matches: 5. Germline CDR1 and CDR2: MDHEN and SYDVKM. The CDR3, as DNA: TGTGCCAGCAGGGAGGGACTAGTAACAGATACGCAGTATTTT. Protein product: CASREGLVTDTQYF.

V usage is TRBV11-2 and J usage is TRBJ2-5, with D possibly called TRBD1 or TRBD2 (5 bases each). The CDR3 covers 14 residues. Germline values: CDR1 SGHAT, CDR2 FQNNGV. The V gene lost 2 bases and the J gene lost 4 bases, with 11 bases spanning the gap. CDR3 DNA sequence: TGTGCCAGCAGCTTATATGGGGGAGTAGAGACCCAGTACTTC. Encoded protein: CASSLYGGVETQYF.

The chain couples TRBV27 to TRBJ2-1; D not certain. Trimming left V 4 bases short and J 3 bases short, with 7 bases between. The germline V gene encodes CDR1 MNHEY and CDR2 SMNVEV (reference sequence). The CDR3 consists of 13 residues. CDR3: CASSSRNYNEQFF. For the CDR3, the DNA is TGTGCCAGCAGTTCTAGGAACTACAATGAGCAGTTCTTC.

The V gene is TRBV7-2, the J gene TRBJ1-4; no clear D. Trimming stripped 4 bases from V and 7 bases from J, with 10 bases between. The CDR3 extends over 13 amino acids. Germline CDR1 and CDR2: SGHTA and FQGNSA. The DNA of the CDR3 is TGTGCCAGCAGCTCATCCCGGGGTGAAAAACTGTTTTTT. Residues: CASSSSRGEKLFF.

The V and J genes are TRBV2 and TRBJ2-4; 7 bases are a match to TRBD1. From germline, CDR1 is SNHLY and CDR2 FYNNEI. The CDR3 loop spans 18 amino acids. The V segment lost 3 bases and the J segment 1 base; nucleotides outside the gene matches: 12. The CDR3 loop is CASSDTAPQGFAKNIQYF. For the CDR3, the DNA is TGTGCCAGCAGTGATACGGCCCCACAGGGGTTCGCCAAAAACATTCAGTACTTC.

The genes are TRBV28 and TRBJ1-6; no clear D gene. Germline-derived CDR1 and CDR2 are MDHEN and SYDVKM. This CDR3 comprises 15 residues. The V gene lost 6 bases and the J gene lost 14 bases, with 23 bases spanning the gap. CDR3: CASRPGIFPPRTLHF. As DNA, the CDR3 is TGTGCCAGCAGGCCCGGCATTTTCCCCCCCAGGACCCTCCACTTT.